The clone carrying this TCR beta chain was seen at least ten times. The source of the sample is a study of human T cells and chemical hapten exposure. Germline V CDR1 and CDR2: LGHNA, YNFKEQ. Between the trimmed V and J ends, which lost 0 bases and 5 bases, there was a span of 13 bases. CDR3 length: 15 residues. The time point: pre-sensitization, week 0. The treatment: therapeutic diphenylcyclopropenone sensitization with weekly scalp DPC. The study extracted total RNA from unfractionated whole blood. Each cDNA molecule in the library carried unique molecular identifiers. Each CDR3 protein gets one entry after TCRdb re-called the RACE reads with MiXCR. The sample records 60,000 to 80,000 distinct CDR3 sequences, 6.7% being singletons.

The TCR was taken from a woman under 40 with alopecia areata. Some clones in this sample may be carry-over from other donors' samples. The rearrangement joins TRBV4-2 to TRBJ1-1; D is unresolved. Material: whole blood, obtained in connection with sensitization to the hapten diphenylcyclopropenone (DPC). In DNA, the CDR3 is TGTGCCAGCAGCCAAGATCGTTTGGGGAGGACTGAAGCTTTCTTT. Its protein is CASSQDRLGRTEAFF.